What follows are 16 T cell receptor beta chains derived from one specimen sequenced in a study of cytomegalovirus exposure and HLA in healthy donors. 13 Jbeta primers and 60 Vbeta primers were used for the PCR. Assay used: immunoSEQ multiplex PCR; TCRdb lists only in-frame clones, some missing. The sample has roughly 70,000 clones, roughly four fifths seen once. Sample: PBMCs. The origin of the receptors is a middle-aged man in good health and CMV-seronegative.

This clone appeared a single time. J is TRBJ1-1 and V is TRBV11-3, with D maybe TRBD1 (5 bases). V was cut by 5 bases and J by 8 bases, with 9 bases left in between. The CDR3 is made up of 11 amino acids. Per the germline V gene, CDR1 is SGHNT and CDR2 is YENEEA. CDR3 amino acids: CASSNQGEAFF. CDR3 nucleotide sequence: TGTGCCAGCAGCAACCAGGGAGAAGCTTTCTTT.

The V and J genes are TRBV7-3 and TRBJ1-1; a weak D match, TRBD1 (6 bases). CDR3 length: 19 amino acids. Germline CDR1 reads SGHTA; CDR2 reads FQGTGA. Between the trimmed V and J ends, which lost 1 base and 5 bases, there was a span of 26 bases. As DNA, the CDR3 is TGTGCCAGCAGCTTAAGGGTCGGGACAAGGGGGATTGAGGGGACTGAAGCTTTCTTT. This encodes CASSLRVGTRGIEGTEAFF. The whole variable domain, filled in from reference TRBV7-3 and TRBJ1-1, reads GAGVSQTPSNKVTEKGKYVELRCDPISGHTALYWYRQSLGQGPEFLIYFQGTGAADDSGLPNDRFFAVRPEGSVSTLKIQRTERGDSAVYLCASSLRVGTRGIEGTEAFFGQGTRLTVV.

This chain connects TRBV6-5 to TRBJ2-2, with 9 bases lining up with TRBD2. V gave up 6 bases and J gave up 7 bases; unmatched junction bases: 9. This CDR3 has 15 amino acids. Per germline, CDR1 MNHEY and CDR2 SVGAGI. This CDR3 is CASSPWTSEVGELFF. CDR3 DNA: TGTGCCAGCAGCCCCTGGACTAGCGAGGTCGGGGAGCTGTTTTTT.

This clone was detected once. The genes are TRBV11-2 and TRBJ2-7; 7 positions agree with TRBD2. CDR3 length: 16 residues. V lost 1 base to trimming and J lost 3 bases; unmatched junction nucleotides: 9. The germline V gene has CDR1 SGHAT and CDR2 FQNNGV. In nucleotides, the CDR3 is TGTGCCAGCAGCTTAGTGGGAGGGCCATCCTTCTACGAGCAGTACTTC. Translation gives CASSLVGGPSFYEQYF.

This chain links TRBV6-5 with TRBJ1-1, with a possible D match to TRBD1 (5 bases). Between the trimmed V and J ends, which lost 4 bases and 4 bases, there was a span of 13 bases. CDR1 is MNHEY, CDR2 SVGAGI, per germline. The CDR3 extends over 14 amino acids. This CDR3 is CASSSPGGVTEAFF. As DNA, the CDR3 is TGTGCCAGCAGTTCTCCGGGGGGGGTCACTGAAGCTTTCTTT.

This chain links TRBV20-1 with TRBJ1-1; no definite D call. The V end lost 5 bases, the J end lost 4 bases, and 8 bases lay between the germline ends. Germline-derived CDR1 and CDR2 are DFQATT and SNEGSKA (reference sequence). This CDR3 is 11 amino acids long. The DNA of the CDR3 is TGCAGTGCTCCGGAGAGCACTGAAGCTTTCTTT. This gives the protein CSAPESTEAFF.

The chain couples TRBV6-5 to TRBJ1-4, with D unresolved. The CDR3 extends over 14 amino acids. Germline assignment: CDR1 MNHEY and CDR2 SVGAGI. The V end lost 2 bases, the J end lost 8 bases, and 12 bases lay between the germline ends. The CDR3 reads CASSYVADVEKLFF. The DNA of the CDR3 is TGTGCCAGCAGTTACGTGGCAGATGTAGAAAAACTGTTTTTT.

The chain is built from TRBV13 and TRBJ2-7; 9 bases match TRBD1. V was pared by 2 bases and J by 6 bases, with 8 bases of the junction left unmatched. The germline V gene has CDR1 PRHDT and CDR2 FYEKMQ (reference sequence). The CDR3 runs 15 residues. CDR3 bases: TGTGCCAGCAGCTTACCGGGACAGGGCGTTGGCGAGCAGTACTTC. Protein: CASSLPGQGVGEQYF.

CDR3: CASSSQGHPNEKLFF. CDR3 coding DNA: TGTGCCAGTAGTAGCCAGGGACACCCTAATGAAAAACTGTTTTTT. The chain carries TRBV19 and TRBJ1-4; D is perhaps TRBD1 (6 bases). Trimming removed 4 bases at V and 3 bases at J, with 12 bases between. This CDR3 is built from 15 residues. CDR1 LNHDA and CDR2 SQIVND come from the germline V gene (reference sequence).

This clone has more than one count but fewer than ten. The chain recombines TRBV19 with TRBJ2-7, with D perhaps matching TRBD1 (6 bases). The CDR3 spans 14 residues. Germline V gene sequence: CDR1 LNHDA, CDR2 SQIVND (reference sequence). V shed 5 bases and J shed 2 bases, with 13 bases lying between them. The CDR3 DNA reads as TGTGCCAGTAGTGCCCGACAGGCGCCCTACGAGCAGTACTTC. Protein product: CASSARQAPYEQYF. The whole variable domain, filled in from reference TRBV19 and TRBJ2-7, reads DGGITQSPKYLFRKEGQNVTLSCEQNLNHDAMYWYRQDPGQGLRLIYYSQIVNDFQKGDIAEGYSVSREKKESFPLTVTSAQKNPTAFYLCASSARQAPYEQYFGPGTRLTVT.

This clone has just a few counts. The rearrangement links TRBV28 to TRBJ1-1; D might be TRBD1 (6 bases). Germline-derived CDR1 and CDR2 are MDHEN and SYDVKM. The V end was cut by 3 bases, the J end by 2 bases, with 16 bases between. The CDR3 runs to 16 residues. The CDR3 DNA follows: TGTGCCAGCAGTTTTAGGAAGGGGGTAGCTAACACTGAAGCTTTCTTT. Protein product: CASSFRKGVANTEAFF.

The rearrangement uses TRBV30 and TRBJ2-7; D not certain. From germline, CDR1 is GTSNPN and CDR2 SVGIG (reference sequence). V was trimmed by 0 bases and J by 6 bases, leaving 9 bases between them. The CDR3 is 12 amino acids. This chain's CDR3 is CAWSVGSSEQYF. The CDR3 bases are TGTGCCTGGAGTGTGGGCAGCTCCGAGCAGTACTTC.

As concerns this clone: One end of the junction is discordant with germline, which a read error may explain. The V gene is TRBV2, the J gene TRBJ2-2; 7 bases line up with TRBD1. There are 15 residues in the CDR3. Germline V CDR1 and CDR2: SNHLY, FYNNEI. The CDR3 sequence is CASNGDSANTGELLF. CDR3 sequence (DNA): TGTGCCAGCAATGGGGACAGCGCGAACACCGGGGAGCTGCTTTTT. The complete variable domain, with remaining parts taken from reference TRBV2 and TRBJ2-2, reads EPEVTQTPSHQVTQMGQEVILRCVPISNHLYFYWYRQILGQKVEFLVSFYNNEISEKSEIFDDQFSVERPDGSNFTLKIRSTKLEDSAMYFCASNGDSANTGELLFGEGSRLTVL.

This chain links TRBV25-1 with TRBJ1-1; 9 positions match TRBD1. CDR1 is MGHDK and CDR2 is SYGVNS in the germline V gene. The trim removed 3 bases at V and 0 bases at J, leaving 8 bases unmatched. CDR3 size: 17 residues. CDR3 sequence: CASSDPGTGYMNTEAFF. The CDR3 DNA follows: TGTGCCAGCAGTGACCCCGGGACAGGGTACATGAACACTGAAGCTTTCTTT.

This clone showed up just once. This chain uses TRBV11-2 with TRBJ1-5; unclear D gene. The V gene lost 0 bases and the J gene lost 5 bases, with 8 bases spanning the gap. Germline V gives CDR1 SGHAT, CDR2 FQNNGV. The CDR3 is 14 amino acids. CDR3 coding DNA: TGTGCCAGCAGCTTAGATTTACGGTATCAGCCCCAGCATTTT. Encoded protein: CASSLDLRYQPQHF.

The chain has TRBV5-4 and TRBJ1-1; D is unresolved. Germline loops: CDR1 SGHNT, CDR2 YYREEE (reference sequence). The CDR3 is made up of 15 amino acids. Trimming removed 0 bases from V and 1 base from J, with 10 bases in between. CDR3 bases: TGTGCCAGCAGCTTGGTTGGGCGGGGGAACACTGAAGCTTTCTTT. Its translation is CASSLVGRGNTEAFF.